This T cell receptor beta chain was identified in a study of T cells after posttransplantation cyclophosphamide. Looked up from germline, CDR1 is MGHRA and CDR2 is YSYEKL. This CDR3 has 15 amino acids. V shed 0 bases and J shed 4 bases, with 9 bases lying between them. A word on this clone: Antigen specificity is unknown.

Study-wide results and caveats: Recipient CMV seropositivity and CMV reactivation strongly tracked TRB clonality. Later post-transplant blood repertoires were often dominated by donor CD8+ memory clones.

The assay was immunoSEQ multiplex PCR, and TCRdb's table has in-frame clones only and misses some. Here the sample spans some 64,000 clones, just under 95% being singletons. This clonotype was obtained from a woman in her thirties in good health and a related stem cell transplant donor. The chain employs TRBV4-1 and TRBJ2-2; no clear D. The sample comprised PBMCs. The CDR3 DNA follows: TGCGCCAGCAGCCAAGAGTGGCGCGGCACCGGGGAGCTGTTTTTT. Its translation is CASSQEWRGTGELFF.